A selection of T cell receptor beta chains follows, all from one sample in a study of T cell changes during pregnancy in multiple sclerosis. Data came from immunoSEQ multiplex PCR; TCRdb stores just in-frame clones and leaves some out. Here the sample spans about 68,000 clones, 75% to 95% being singletons. This sample comprised peripheral blood, obtained in the second trimester of pregnancy. These receptors all come from a female donor with multiple sclerosis, enrolled in a pregnancy study. Each CDR3 is given with its conserved first and last residue. A D gene is named only where the DNA matches it firmly. Part of the rows lack a size; the others show once, few, many or a class for expanded clones.

DNA: TGTGCCAGCAGTTCGGGACAGGGAATTTTTGGCTACACCTTC
CDR3: CASSSGQGIFGYTF
size: -
D: TRBD1
J: TRBJ1-2
V: TRBV7-6

DNA: TGTGCCAGTAGTCGGGACAGGAATTCACCCCTCCACTTT
CDR3: CASSRDRNSPLHF
size: -
D: TRBD1
J: TRBJ1-6
V: TRBV19

DNA: TGTGCCAGCAGCCCAAGACAGGGGGGTTTTACTGAAGCTTTCTTT
CDR3: CASSPRQGGFTEAFF
size: -
D: TRBD1
J: TRBJ1-1
V: TRBV7-2

DNA: TGTGCCAGCAGTGACGCGGCGGGGGGTCAATATGAGCAGTTCTTC
CDR3: CASSDAAGGQYEQFF
size: -
D: TRBD2
J: TRBJ2-1
V: TRBV6-4

DNA: TGTGCCAGCAGCTTCAGGACAGGCTCGGAGGGCTACACCTTC
CDR3: CASSFRTGSEGYTF
size: -
D: TRBD1
J: TRBJ1-2
V: TRBV5-4

DNA: TGTGCCAGCAGCGTAGTGGCGGGGGGGCAAGAGACCCAGTACTTC
CDR3: CASSVVAGGQETQYF
size: once
D: TRBD2
J: TRBJ2-5
V: TRBV9

DNA: TGTGCCAGCAGCTTATTTTTCAGAAAAGGCCGGAGTTCACCCCTCCACTTT
CDR3: CASSLFFRKGRSSPLHF
size: -
D: -
J: TRBJ1-6
V: TRBV11-2

DNA: TGTGCCACTCGAGAGGATCCTAGCACAGATACGCAGTATTTT
CDR3: CATREDPSTDTQYF
size: -
D: -
J: TRBJ2-3
V: TRBV19

DNA: TGTGCCATCAGTGAGTGGGTTTTAATACTGGACAGGGCCAAAAAATCCTCCTACGAGCAGTACTTC
CDR3: CAISEWVLILDRAKKSSYEQYF
size: -
D: TRBD1
J: TRBJ2-7
V: TRBV10-3

DNA: TGCGCCAGCAGCTTAACAGGGGAAGTATTAATTCAGTACTTC
CDR3: CASSLTGEVLIQYF
size: -
D: TRBD1
J: TRBJ2-4
V: TRBV5-1

DNA: TGTGCCAGCAGTTTATCTTCCGGGGTCTACGAGCAGTACTTC
CDR3: CASSLSSGVYEQYF
size: -
D: -
J: TRBJ2-7
V: TRBV27

DNA: TGTGCCAGCAGTTCGGCAGGGCGTATCCACTTT
CDR3: CASSSAGRIHF
size: -
D: -
J: TRBJ1-6
V: TRBV27

DNA: TGTGCCAGCAGCTCGGGACAAGCCAACGAGCAGTACTTC
CDR3: CASSSGQANEQYF
size: -
D: -
J: TRBJ2-7
V: TRBV7-2

DNA: TGTGCCAGCAGTCTCCCTTTCCGACTAGCGGGGAACACAGATACGCAGTATTTT
CDR3: CASSLPFRLAGNTDTQYF
size: -
D: TRBD2
J: TRBJ2-3
V: TRBV2

DNA: TGTGCCAGCTCACCACAGGTGGGGCCTAATCAGCCCCAGCATTTT
CDR3: CASSPQVGPNQPQHF
size: -
D: -
J: TRBJ1-5
V: TRBV18

DNA: TGTGCCAGCAGCGTAGCTACTGGGGCAGAGACCCAGTACTTC
CDR3: CASSVATGAETQYF
size: -
D: -
J: TRBJ2-5
V: TRBV9

DNA: TGCGCCAGCAGCTTGGAATCCGTAAACACTGAAGCTTTCTTT
CDR3: CASSLESVNTEAFF
size: -
D: -
J: TRBJ1-1
V: TRBV5-1

DNA: TGTGCCAGCAGCTTAGATTTGGGGAGCGAGCAGTACTTC
CDR3: CASSLDLGSEQYF
size: -
D: -
J: TRBJ2-7
V: TRBV7-9

DNA: TGTGCCAGCAGTATGTCCGGGAACACTGAAGCTTTCTTT
CDR3: CASSMSGNTEAFF
size: once
D: -
J: TRBJ1-1
V: TRBV7-9

DNA: TGTGCCGTCCTACGGGTTCTCGGCACCGGGGAGCTGTTTTTT
CDR3: CAVLRVLGTGELFF
size: few
D: -
J: TRBJ2-2
V: TRBV10-3

DNA: TGCGCCAGCAGCCAAGGGGGTGGACTACTGGAGACCCAGTACTTC
CDR3: CASSQGGGLLETQYF
size: -
D: -
J: TRBJ2-5
V: TRBV4-1

DNA: TGTGCCAGCAGTTCCCGTAACTATGGCTACACCTTC
CDR3: CASSSRNYGYTF
size: once
D: -
J: TRBJ1-2
V: TRBV6-5

DNA: TGTGCCAGCAGTCTACAGGGAACGGGTGAAGCTTTCTTT
CDR3: CASSLQGTGEAFF
size: -
D: -
J: TRBJ1-1
V: TRBV27

DNA: TGTGCCAGCAGCCCACCGGGACTAGCGGGTTACAATGAGCAGTTCTTC
CDR3: CASSPPGLAGYNEQFF
size: -
D: TRBD2
J: TRBJ2-1
V: TRBV5-4

DNA: TGCGCCAGCAGCCCTTTTCGGTCCCGGGTTGAGGGCTACACCTTC
CDR3: CASSPFRSRVEGYTF
size: -
D: -
J: TRBJ1-2
V: TRBV4-3

DNA: TGTGCCAGCAGCAAGGACACCGGGACACTATGGAACACTGAAGCTTTCTTT
CDR3: CASSKDTGTLWNTEAFF
size: -
D: -
J: TRBJ1-1
V: TRBV5-6

DNA: TGTGCCAGCAGCCAACCGACAGGGGTGGTCGGGGAGCTGTTTTTT
CDR3: CASSQPTGVVGELFF
size: -
D: TRBD1
J: TRBJ2-2
V: TRBV4-2

DNA: TGCGCCAGCAGCTTTACAGGCGATCAGCCCCAGCATTTT
CDR3: CASSFTGDQPQHF
size: -
D: -
J: TRBJ1-5
V: TRBV5-1

DNA: TGTGCCAGCAGCCCGGCGGTAGAAGAGACCCAGTACTTC
CDR3: CASSPAVEETQYF
size: -
D: -
J: TRBJ2-5
V: TRBV28

DNA: TGTGCCAGTAGTATGAACTACCAAGAGACCCAGTACTTC
CDR3: CASSMNYQETQYF
size: -
D: -
J: TRBJ2-5
V: TRBV19

DNA: TGCAGCGTTGACAGCTATGGCTACACCTTC
CDR3: CSVDSYGYTF
size: once
D: -
J: TRBJ1-2
V: TRBV29-1

DNA: TGCGCCAGCAGCGCGGCAGGGCGGCTGAACACTGAAGCTTTCTTT
CDR3: CASSAAGRLNTEAFF
size: -
D: -
J: TRBJ1-1
V: TRBV5-1

DNA: TGTGCCAGCACTCCCCTCGGACAGGCGGAACACAATGAGCAGTTCTTC
CDR3: CASTPLGQAEHNEQFF
size: -
D: TRBD1
J: TRBJ2-1
V: TRBV4-2

DNA: TGTGCCAGCTCGGGGGCCTTGACTTATCAGCCCCAGCATTTT
CDR3: CASSGALTYQPQHF
size: once
D: -
J: TRBJ1-5
V: TRBV18

DNA: TGTGCCAGCAGTCCACGTACAGGGGGGGACTATGGCTACACCTTC
CDR3: CASSPRTGGDYGYTF
size: -
D: TRBD1
J: TRBJ1-2
V: TRBV5-4

DNA: TGTGCCAGCAGCTTTACGTTAGGGACAGGGAGCAATGAGCAGTTCTTC
CDR3: CASSFTLGTGSNEQFF
size: -
D: TRBD1
J: TRBJ2-1
V: TRBV5-8

DNA: TGTGCCAGTACCCTTGAGCCGGGACAGGGGGCTTTCTATGGCTACACCTTC
CDR3: CASTLEPGQGAFYGYTF
size: -
D: TRBD1
J: TRBJ1-2
V: TRBV19

DNA: TGTGCCAGCACCCGGGGGGGGGTCCTTGAGCAGTTCTTC
CDR3: CASTRGGVLEQFF
size: -
D: TRBD2
J: TRBJ2-1
V: TRBV11-1

DNA: TGTGCCAGTAGTGCTTCTGGGGCTTTGAACACTGAAGCTTTCTTT
CDR3: CASSASGALNTEAFF
size: -
D: -
J: TRBJ1-1
V: TRBV19

DNA: TGTGCCAGTAGTACCCGTAGCGGGGCGGGGGGAGAGACCCAGTACTTC
CDR3: CASSTRSGAGGETQYF
size: -
D: TRBD2
J: TRBJ2-5
V: TRBV19

DNA: TGTGCCAGCAGCTTAGGTTCTGTTGGGGGCCTGGGGAACACTGAAGCTTTCTTT
CDR3: CASSLGSVGGLGNTEAFF
size: -
D: -
J: TRBJ1-1
V: TRBV11-1

DNA: TGCAGCGTTGTGGGTGGGACAGCGGCTTTCGAGCAGTACTTC
CDR3: CSVVGGTAAFEQYF
size: -
D: TRBD1
J: TRBJ2-7
V: TRBV29-1

DNA: TGTGCCAGTAGTATAGATCGGATTGGGGGGGCAGGGGCCAACGTCCTGACTTTC
CDR3: CASSIDRIGGAGANVLTF
size: -
D: -
J: TRBJ2-6
V: TRBV19

DNA: TGTGCCAGCAGTGAGGGGGGAGGGTGGAACTATGGCTACACCTTC
CDR3: CASSEGGGWNYGYTF
size: -
D: -
J: TRBJ1-2
V: TRBV2

DNA: TGTGCCGTTGGACAGGGGGCTAAAAATGAGCAGTTCTTC
CDR3: CAVGQGAKNEQFF
size: -
D: TRBD1
J: TRBJ2-1
V: TRBV6-6

DNA: TGTGCCAGCAGCCAGGACAGGGTTTATGGCTACACCTTC
CDR3: CASSQDRVYGYTF
size: -
D: TRBD1
J: TRBJ1-2
V: TRBV7-8